There are many counts of the clone carrying this T cell receptor beta chain. Its specificity is not known. This sample is drawn from a study of CD8 T cells in ankylosing spondylitis. Broader study findings: Disease-linked clones had a CD8+ phenotype and relatively low frequency in peripheral blood.

TCRdb redid the calling of the 5' RACE reads with MiXCR, one entry per CDR3 protein. The sample contains 150,000 to 200,000 distinct CDR3 sequences, around 18% of which appear only once. The CDR3 is made up of 16 amino acids. Germline V gene lookup returns CDR1 MGHRA and CDR2 YSYEKL. Trimming cost V 0 bases and J 3 bases; bases outside gene matches: 4. This TCR came from a male donor with ankylosing spondylitis or in good health (not recorded which). What was sequenced was blood, either unsorted or a sorted T cell fraction (not recorded which). V gene TRBV4-1 combines with J gene TRBJ2-1, with TRBD2 matching 8 bases. The CDR3 nucleotides are TGCGCCAGCAGCCAAGATATGGCGGGAGGCTACAATGAGCAGTTCTTC. Its translation is CASSQDMAGGYNEQFF.